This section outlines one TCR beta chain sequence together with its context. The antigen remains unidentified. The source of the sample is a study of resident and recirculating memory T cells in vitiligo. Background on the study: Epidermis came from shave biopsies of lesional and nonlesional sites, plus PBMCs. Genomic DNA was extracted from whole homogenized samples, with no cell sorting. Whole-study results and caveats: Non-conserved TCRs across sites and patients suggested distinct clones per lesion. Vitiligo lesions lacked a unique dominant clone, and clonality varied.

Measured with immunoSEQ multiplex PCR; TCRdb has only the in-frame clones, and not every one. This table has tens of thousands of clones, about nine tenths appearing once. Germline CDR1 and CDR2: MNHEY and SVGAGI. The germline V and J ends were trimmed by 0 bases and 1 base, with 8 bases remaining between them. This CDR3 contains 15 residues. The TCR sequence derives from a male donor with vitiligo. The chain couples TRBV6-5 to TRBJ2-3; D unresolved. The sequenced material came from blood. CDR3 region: CASSYSIIGTDTQYF. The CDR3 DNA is TGTGCCAGCAGTTACTCGATCATAGGCACAGATACGCAGTATTTT.